Below, 24 T cell receptor beta chains from the same sample are listed, as sequenced in a study of blood T cell repertoires in COVID-19. Clones were sequenced by immunoSEQ multiplex PCR, and TCRdb holds only the in-frame ones, with some missing. The sample records roughly 59,000 clones, about 81% being singletons. Sequenced: peripheral blood. Every receptor here comes from a man older than 75 with acute or convalescent COVID-19.

This clone was seen just once. CDR3 protein: CASSQGQGWTDTQYF. CDR3 bases: TGCGCCAGCAGCCAGGGTCAGGGTTGGACAGATACGCAGTATTTT. This rearrangement joins TRBV5-1 to TRBJ2-3; D perhaps matches TRBD1 (5 bases). V was shortened by 4 bases and J by 3 bases, with 15 bases between the two germline ends. The CDR3 is 15 amino acids. Germline V gives CDR1 SGHRS, CDR2 YFSETQ.

This sequence joins TRBV20-1 and TRBJ2-5; a possible D gene is TRBD2 (5 bases). Germline lookup yields CDR1 DFQATT and CDR2 SNEGSKA (reference sequence). V shed 3 bases and J shed 5 bases, with 13 bases lying between them. CDR3 length: 13 amino acids. The CDR3 region is CSASWTSAETQYF. In nucleotides, the CDR3 is TGCAGTGCTAGTTGGACTTCCGCGGAGACCCAGTACTTC.

This sequence joins TRBV6-5 and TRBJ1-2; tentatively, D is TRBD1 (5 bases). Germline CDR1 MNHEY, CDR2 SVGAGI. This CDR3 spans 13 amino acids. Trimming removed 4 bases from V and 8 bases from J, with 14 bases in between. The CDR3 region is CASSSGYRGGYTF. CDR3 sequence (DNA): TGTGCCAGCAGTTCCGGCTATCGGGGGGGCTACACCTTC.

This clone appeared a few times. The chain recombines TRBV7-2 with TRBJ1-6; maybe TRBD1 (5 bases). The CDR3 spans 13 residues. The germline V gene encodes CDR1 SGHTA and CDR2 FQGNSA. V dropped 8 bases and J dropped 11 bases, with 16 bases sitting between them. The CDR3 loop is CASSQGVWTPLHF. CDR3 in DNA: TGTGCCAGCTCCCAAGGGGTCTGGACACCCCTCCACTTT.

The gene calls are TRBV7-8 and TRBJ2-5, with a tentative D call TRBD1 (5 bases). Germline assignment: CDR1 SGHVS and CDR2 FQNEAQ. The V end lost 5 bases, the J end lost 5 bases, and 24 bases lay between the germline ends. This CDR3 has 17 residues. The DNA for the CDR3 is TGTGCCAGCAGCACCCCGGCCGCAGGGTCGGATGCTGAGACCCAGTACTTC. It translates to CASSTPAAGSDAETQYF.

J is TRBJ2-5 and V is TRBV29-1; maybe TRBD2 (5 bases). In germline, CDR1 is SQVTM, CDR2 ANQGSEA. The germline V and J ends were trimmed by 6 bases and 4 bases, with 15 bases remaining between them. This CDR3 comprises 13 residues. This CDR3 is CSVIEVSGETQYF. CDR3 bases: TGCAGCGTGATCGAGGTGAGCGGAGAGACCCAGTACTTC.

This clone was observed a few times. The chain recombines TRBV7-9 with TRBJ2-1; a possible D gene is TRBD1 (5 bases). The germline V gene has CDR1 SEHNR and CDR2 FQNEAQ (reference sequence). V was cut by 2 bases and J by 4 bases, with 12 bases left in between. There are 15 residues in the CDR3. CDR3: CASSLLTDTYNEQFF. In DNA, the CDR3 is TGTGCCAGCAGCTTATTGACGGACACTTACAATGAGCAGTTCTTC. The whole variable domain, filled in from reference TRBV7-9 and TRBJ2-1, reads DTGVSQNPRHKITKRGQNVTFRCDPISEHNRLYWYRQTLGQGPEFLTYFQNEAQLEKSRLLSDRFSAERPKGSFSTLEIQRTEQGDSAMYLCASSLLTDTYNEQFFGPGTRLTVL.

The rearrangement links TRBV4-2 to TRBJ1-3, with D possibly matching TRBD1 (5 bases). Per germline, CDR1 LGHNA and CDR2 YNFKEQ. The V end lost 3 bases, the J end lost 8 bases, and 17 bases lay between the germline ends. The CDR3 extends over 15 amino acids. As DNA, the CDR3 is TGTGCCAGCAGCCAGGGGGGGGACCCTAGGGACACCATATATTTT. Amino acids: CASSQGGDPRDTIYF.

The chain has TRBV15 and TRBJ1-6; 8 bases are shared with TRBD1. The length of the CDR3 is 15 residues. Germline CDR1 and CDR2: LNHNV and YYDKDF (reference sequence). After removal of 1 base from V and 10 bases from J, the junction contained 6 bases not matched to a gene. The CDR3 DNA reads TGTGCCACCAGCAGAGCCGGACAGGGTAACTCACCCCTCCACTTT. Protein sequence: CATSRAGQGNSPLHF.

This clone was seen once. The V call is TRBV3-1 (or the pseudogene TRBV3-2), the J call TRBJ1-1; TRBD1 might be the D (6 bases). The CDR3 contains 14 residues. Germline V gene lookup returns CDR1 LGHDT and CDR2 YNNKEL (reference sequence). The V end lost 4 bases, the J end lost 6 bases, and 15 bases lay between the germline ends. The CDR3 DNA follows: TGTGCCAGCAGCCTGACAGGCCTGCAACCTGAAGCTTTCTTT. Protein sequence: CASSLTGLQPEAFF.

The chain links TRBV6-5 to TRBJ2-2; TRBD2 is a possible D gene (6 bases). The germline gives CDR1 MNHEY, CDR2 SVGAGI. The CDR3 is 15 residues long. V shed 9 bases and J shed 3 bases, with 17 bases lying between them. CDR3 in amino acids: CASPSAGVDTGELFF. DNA for the CDR3: TGTGCCAGTCCTTCAGCGGGTGTTGACACCGGGGAGCTGTTTTTT.

This chain joins TRBV3-1 (or the pseudogene TRBV3-2) and TRBJ1-5; D is unresolved. Germline V gives CDR1 LGHDT, CDR2 YNNKEL (reference sequence). This CDR3 contains 13 residues. Trimming cost V 6 bases and J 4 bases, with 10 bases left between them. The CDR3 bases are TGTGCCAGCAGTCAGACTCGAAATCAGCCCCAGCATTTT. This sequence encodes CASSQTRNQPQHF.

J is TRBJ2-7 and V is TRBV5-6; tentative D call: TRBD2 (6 bases). Germline V gene data show CDR1 as SGHDT and CDR2 as YYEEEE. Trimming left V 4 bases short and J 0 bases short, with 14 bases between. This CDR3 is built from 15 residues. Written as DNA, the CDR3 is TGTGCCAGCAGCGGCCTCCGGGACTTCTCCTACGAGCAGTACTTC. Amino acids: CASSGLRDFSYEQYF. Filled out from reference TRBV5-6 and TRBJ2-7, the complete variable domain reads DAGVTQSPTHLIKTRGQQVTLRCSPKSGHDTVSWYQQALGQGPQFIFQYYEEEERQRGNFPDRFSGHQFPNYSSELNVNALLLGDSALYLCASSGLRDFSYEQYFGPGTRLTVT.

This sequence joins TRBV2 and TRBJ2-7; 12 positions match TRBD2. CDR3 length equals 15 residues. Germline-derived CDR1 and CDR2 are SNHLY and FYNNEI. V lost 4 bases and J lost 6; bases outside the gene matches: 7. CDR3 in amino acids: CASSVRTSGKGEQYF. The CDR3 coding sequence is TGTGCCAGCAGTGTACGGACTAGCGGGAAGGGCGAGCAGTACTTC. Full variable domain (missing parts from reference TRBV2 and TRBJ2-7): EPEVTQTPSHQVTQMGQEVILRCVPISNHLYFYWYRQILGQKVEFLVSFYNNEISEKSEIFDDQFSVERPDGSNFTLKIRSTKLEDSAMYFCASSVRTSGKGEQYFGPGTRLTVT.

This rearrangement joins TRBV24-1 to TRBJ2-1, with unresolved D. The CDR3 extends over 13 amino acids. The V and J ends lost 0 bases and 10 bases respectively, with 9 bases between them. CDR1 is KGHDR, CDR2 SFDVKD, per germline. The CDR3 reads CATSDLWAMEQFF. The DNA for the CDR3 is TGTGCCACCAGTGATTTGTGGGCCATGGAGCAGTTCTTC.

The genes are TRBV4-3 and TRBJ1-2; 7 nucleotides match TRBD1. From germline, CDR1 is LGHNA and CDR2 YSLEER. CDR3 length: 15 residues. V shed 2 bases, J shed 1 base, and the junction held 4 bases outside the gene matches. This CDR3 reads CASSQWGQLNYGYTF. DNA of the CDR3: TGCGCCAGCAGCCAATGGGGACAGCTTAACTATGGCTACACCTTC.

With regard to this clone: The junction and the germline gene differ at one end; a read error may be behind it. This sequence joins TRBV15 and TRBJ2-7; the D gene is possibly TRBD2 (5 bases). The CDR3 covers 14 residues. In germline, CDR1 is LNHNV, CDR2 YYDKDF (reference sequence). The CDR3 here is CATTRSSLGSEQYF. CDR3 DNA: TGTGCCACCACCAGAAGCTCACTAGGATCCGAGCAGTACTTC.

The chain joins TRBV7-3 to TRBJ2-1, with D uncertain. The CDR3 contains 14 residues. Trimming shortened V by 5 bases and J by 4 bases, and 12 bases separated the two germline ends. CDR1 is SGHTA and CDR2 is FQGTGA in the germline V gene. CDR3 loop: CASSPLGSYNEQFF. For the CDR3, the DNA is TGTGCCAGCAGCCCCTTGGGCAGTTACAATGAGCAGTTCTTC.

The rearrangement links TRBV9 to TRBJ2-1; perhaps TRBD2 as D (6 bases). The length of the CDR3 is 14 residues. The V gene's germline CDR1 is SGDLS and CDR2 YYNGEE. The germline V and J ends were trimmed by 0 bases and 7 bases, with 11 bases remaining between them. In DNA form, the CDR3 reads TGTGCCAGCAGCGTAGGTGTAAGCGGGAATGAGCAGTTCTTC. Amino acids: CASSVGVSGNEQFF.

The J gene is TRBJ2-5, the V gene TRBV6-2 or TRBV6-3; 14 positions match TRBD2. The CDR3 is 17 residues long. CDR1 is MNHEY, CDR2 SVGEGT, per germline. Unmatched junction bases numbered 6, after V lost 5 bases and J lost 1 base. As DNA, the CDR3 is TGTGCCAGCAGTACGGGACTAGCGGGGGTTCTCCAAGAGACCCAGTACTTC. Amino acids: CASSTGLAGVLQETQYF.

This sequence joins TRBV9 and TRBJ2-1; 9 bases agree with TRBD2. CDR1 is SGDLS and CDR2 is YYNGEE in the germline V gene. The V and J ends lost 4 bases and 7 bases, in that order; junction bases with no gene match: 6. This CDR3 spans 14 amino acids. Here the CDR3 DNA reads TGTGCCAGCAGCCCCCGGACTAGCGCTAATGAGCAGTTCTTC. Protein sequence: CASSPRTSANEQFF.

The V and J genes are TRBV11-3 and TRBJ2-5; TRBD2 aligns across 10 bases. The CDR3 length is 14 residues. The V gene end was trimmed by 5 bases and the J gene end by 5 bases; junction bases not matched to a gene: 5. The germline CDR1 and CDR2 sequences are SGHNT and YENEEA. The CDR3 bases are TGTGCCAGCAGCAAAGCGGGAGGGGGGGAGACCCAGTACTTC. Amino acids: CASSKAGGGETQYF.

The V and J genes are TRBV7-2 and TRBJ2-3, with 7 bases aligning to TRBD2. Germline CDR1 is SGHTA and CDR2 is FQGNSA. This CDR3 spans 13 amino acids. Trimming took 8 bases from V and 2 from J; bases not matched to a gene: 4. The CDR3 loop is CASQRGVTDTQYF. In DNA form, the CDR3 reads TGTGCCAGCCAGCGGGGTGTCACAGATACGCAGTATTTT.

The chain employs TRBV29-1 and TRBJ1-1; 8 nucleotides align to TRBD1. CDR3 length: 13 amino acids. V lost 5 bases and J lost 5; bases outside the gene matches: 7. Per germline, CDR1 SQVTM and CDR2 ANQGSEA. The DNA of the CDR3 is TGCAGCGTTCACAGGGGGTTGGGGACTGAAGCTTTCTTT. Translating it yields CSVHRGLGTEAFF.